This entry features one TCR beta chain sequence. Its antigen remains unknown. The sample comes from a study of Ad26.COV2.S vaccination and SARS-CoV-2 variants. Study summary: Dosing was one shot or two shots 56 days apart. Study-wide points: Those who received vaccine or placebo ended up with similar non-spike TCR breadth. Ad26.COV2.S recipients had broader spike-specific TCRs (P = 0.0014).

Produced via immunoSEQ multiplex PCR; TCRdb's table is partial and in-frame only. Here the sample spans fewer than 500,000 clones, 90% being singletons. Treatment specified: roughly 18 received Ad26.COV2.S at low or high dose, single or two shots; 5 received placebo; per-sample allocation not given. Specimens were obtained on day 63 following the first vaccine or placebo injection. It was Wuhan-strain SARS-CoV-2 spike that the Ad26 vaccine vector expressed. This CDR3 spans 16 amino acids. The germline V gene encodes CDR1 PRHDT and CDR2 FYEKMQ (reference sequence). V lost 5 bases, J lost 5 bases, and 21 bases lay in between.

The sequencing here drew on peripheral blood, taken in a trial of Ad26.COV2.S vaccine versus placebo. This rearrangement joins TRBV13 to TRBJ1-2, with D possibly matching TRBD1 (5 bases). This sequence was found in a person aged 18-65 years who received the Ad26.COV2.S COVID-19 vaccine or a placebo. DNA for the CDR3: TGTGCCAGCAGCAAAGGAGAGTGGGGGTTAGAGTATGGCTACACCTTC. Translating it yields CASSKGEWGLEYGYTF.